This TCR beta chain was documented in a study of T cell repertoires in cytomegalovirus infection. The overall study: Recently identified HLA-C-restricted CMV epitopes were used, and well-studied HLA-B-restricted CMV epitopes were used as well.

TCRdb fed the reads into MiXCR, producing one record per CDR3 protein. The sample includes hundreds of thousands of distinct CDR3 sequences, about 30% of them seen just once. This clonotype was seen only a few times. What it recognizes is unknown. Trimming removed 1 base from V and 1 base from J, with 15 bases in between. The germline CDR1 and CDR2 sequences are LNHNV and YYDKDF (reference sequence). CDR3 size: 17 residues. Study findings and constraints: In two of eight donors, the top clonotype was HLA-C-restricted CMV-specific. Adding up the frequency of public TCR beta families identified people who carried CMV plus the relevant HLA.

The chain links TRBV15 to TRBJ2-3, with D perhaps TRBD1 (6 bases). The specimen was cultured CD8+ T cells from PBMCs, collected from culture after CMV antigen stimulation. The receptor's source is a human donor in good health (CMV status not recorded). Some clones in this sample may be carry-over from other donors' samples. The CDR3 is CATSRVLQGRGTDTQYF. The CDR3 DNA reads TGTGCCACCAGCAGAGTACTGCAGGGGCGAGGCACAGATACGCAGTATTTT.